The 22 T cell receptor beta chains below were found in one sample sequenced in a study of T cell responses to AZD1222 COVID-19 vaccine. Only in-frame clones appear in the TCRdb table, and some are missing; sequencing was by immunoSEQ multiplex PCR. The top ten clones hold about 5.7% of a sample with about 64,000 clones, over 80% of them seen once. The sample was peripheral blood, taken 28 days after the second dose of the MenACWY control vaccine. The receptors were gathered from an adult who received the MenACWY meningococcal vaccine as a control.

V usage is TRBV9 and J usage is TRBJ2-1; D might be TRBD2 (5 bases). This CDR3 is built from 16 residues. Germline V CDR1 and CDR2: SGDLS, YYNGEE. Trimming left V 7 bases short and J 6 bases short, with 23 bases between. CDR3 nucleotide sequence: TGTGCCAGCGGGAGACCCAAAGATAAACCAGGCAATGAGCAGTTCTTC. This sequence encodes CASGRPKDKPGNEQFF.

V gene TRBV3-1 (or the pseudogene TRBV3-2) combines with J gene TRBJ2-7; D uncertain. The CDR3 sequence is 13 residues long. Between the trimmed V and J ends, which lost 1 base and 2 bases, there was a span of 6 bases. The germline CDR1 and CDR2 sequences are LGHDT and YNNKEL (reference sequence). CDR3 loop: CASSQARPYEQYF. DNA for the CDR3: TGTGCCAGCAGCCAAGCAAGGCCCTACGAGCAGTACTTC.

The genes are TRBV7-8 and TRBJ1-1; 7 bases are a match to TRBD1. Trimming cost V 0 bases and J 5 bases; bases outside gene matches: 6. Germline-derived CDR1 and CDR2 are SGHVS and FQNEAQ. The length of the CDR3 is 15 residues. CDR3 loop: CASSLAPTGRTEAFF. The CDR3 DNA reads TGTGCCAGCAGCTTAGCACCGACAGGGCGGACTGAAGCTTTCTTT.

The chain uses TRBV21-1 and TRBJ1-1; TRBD1 was called by the table and not checked on the DNA. TRBV21-1 is given as a pseudogene. CDR3 length: 15 amino acids. Here the CDR3 reads CASSNFLRAPTEAFF. Written as DNA, the CDR3 is TGTGCCAGCAGCAATTTTCTCAGGGCCCCCACTGAAGCTTTCTTT.

V gene TRBV5-1 combines with J gene TRBJ1-6, with 7 bases identical to TRBD1. V lost 4 bases to trimming and J lost 7 bases; unmatched junction nucleotides: 5. Germline V lookup: CDR1 SGHRS, CDR2 YFSETQ. The CDR3 runs to 14 residues. The CDR3 sequence is CASSQGQKNSPLHF. In nucleotides, the CDR3 is TGCGCCAGCAGCCAGGGACAGAAGAATTCACCCCTCCACTTT.

The chain uses TRBV6-5 and TRBJ1-1, with 8 bases lining up with TRBD1. V gave up 5 bases and J gave up 6 bases; unmatched junction bases: 8. The CDR3 consists of 14 residues. CDR1 and CDR2 (germline): MNHEY, SVGAGI. DNA for the CDR3: TGTGCCAGCAGTCCAGCCGGACAGGGCGCTGAAGCTTTCTTT. This encodes CASSPAGQGAEAFF.

This clone came up once. The chain couples TRBV5-4 to TRBJ1-2, with a possible D match to TRBD1 (5 bases). The germline V and J ends were trimmed by 4 bases and 4 bases, with 14 bases remaining between them. Germline CDR1 and CDR2: SGHNT and YYREEE (reference sequence). The CDR3 contains 14 residues. In DNA, the CDR3 is TGTGCCAGCAGCGCCGAGGTTGGGGGCTATGGCTACACCTTC. Its protein is CASSAEVGGYGYTF. The complete variable domain, with remaining parts taken from reference TRBV5-4 and TRBJ1-2, reads ETGVTQSPTHLIKTRGQQVTLRCSSQSGHNTVSWYQQALGQGPQFIFQYYREEENGRGNFPPRFSGLQFPNYSSELNVNALELDDSALYLCASSAEVGGYGYTFGSGTRLTVV.

V gene TRBV5-1 combines with J gene TRBJ2-2; 11 bases map to TRBD2. V trimming: 4 bases; J trimming: 2 bases; junction bases outside the gene matches: 4. This CDR3 contains 16 residues. The V gene's germline CDR1 is SGHRS and CDR2 YFSETQ. The CDR3 nucleotides are TGCGCCAGCAGCCTCGGACTAGCGGGTAACACCGGGGAGCTGTTTTTT. This gives the protein CASSLGLAGNTGELFF.

CDR3 amino acids: CASSSAGQETQYF. The CDR3 region has the DNA TGTGCCAGCAGCTCGGCAGGTCAAGAGACCCAGTACTTC. V and J are TRBV5-6 and TRBJ2-5; D gene ambiguous. This CDR3 contains 13 residues. V was shortened by 3 bases and J by 2 bases, with 8 bases between the two germline ends. In germline, CDR1 is SGHDT, CDR2 YYEEEE.

V gene TRBV28 combines with J gene TRBJ2-1, with TRBD1 matching 7 bases. Germline values: CDR1 MDHEN, CDR2 SYDVKM. The CDR3 runs 13 residues. The V gene end was trimmed by 3 bases and the J gene end by 8 bases; junction bases not matched to a gene: 4. Here the CDR3 DNA reads TGTGCCAGCAGTTTTTACCAGGGGGATGAGCAGTTCTTC. Protein product: CASSFYQGDEQFF.

The V call is TRBV4-1, the J call TRBJ1-1; D uncertain. Trimming stripped 4 bases from V and 0 bases from J, with 9 bases between. The CDR3 has 14 amino acids. From germline, CDR1 is MGHRA and CDR2 YSYEKL. CDR3 bases: TGCGCCAGCAGCCCCGCAGCTATGAACACTGAAGCTTTCTTT. Amino acid sequence: CASSPAAMNTEAFF.

This clone was recorded only once. J is TRBJ2-7 and V is TRBV12-5, with D perhaps TRBD2 (5 bases). Germline-derived CDR1 and CDR2 are LGHNT and FRNRAP. With 6 bases removed from V and 5 bases from J, the gap between germline ends came to 17 bases. This CDR3 region has 14 residues. The CDR3 bases are TGTGCTAGTGGCCCCAGGCGAGGGTACGACGAGCAGTACTTC. The encoded protein is CASGPRRGYDEQYF.

The genes are TRBV6-5 and TRBJ2-1; D is perhaps TRBD2 (6 bases). V lost 4 bases and J 7 bases, leaving 8 bases between the germline ends. The length of the CDR3 is 12 residues. Germline CDR1 MNHEY, CDR2 SVGAGI. CDR3 protein: CASSSTSNEQFF. The CDR3 nucleotides read TGTGCCAGCAGTTCGACTAGTAATGAGCAGTTCTTC.

The gene calls are TRBV12-5 and TRBJ1-4; D not certain. The length of the CDR3 is 15 residues. Germline CDR1 reads LGHNT; CDR2 reads FRNRAP. The V end was cut by 5 bases, the J end by 4 bases, with 14 bases between. CDR3 DNA: TGTGCTAGTGGTCTCCCAGGTTCTGTTAATGAAAAACTGTTTTTT. Translation: CASGLPGSVNEKLFF.

This chain links TRBV15 with TRBJ1-4, with TRBD1 identical over 8 bases. CDR1 and CDR2 (germline): LNHNV, YYDKDF (reference sequence). The CDR3 has 16 amino acids. With V trimmed by 0 bases and J by 8 bases, 8 bases remained unmatched. Here the CDR3 reads CATSRDLRGQGEKLFF. Written as DNA, the CDR3 is TGTGCCACCAGCAGAGATCTCCGCGGACAGGGAGAAAAACTGTTTTTT.

The CDR3 sequence: CAWSVTRSYEGSLHF. CDR3 coding DNA: TGTGCCTGGAGTGTAACCCGTTCCTACGAAGGGTCCCTCCACTTT. The chain has TRBV30 and TRBJ1-6; D unresolved. The CDR3 runs to 15 residues. Trimming took off 0 bases at V and 14 bases at J, with 20 bases between the two ends. In germline, CDR1 is GTSNPN, CDR2 SVGIG (reference sequence).

The chain carries TRBV4-1 and TRBJ1-5; 8 positions match TRBD1. This CDR3 region has 15 residues. After removal of 4 bases from V and 5 bases from J, the junction contained 7 bases not matched to a gene. The germline CDR1 and CDR2 sequences are MGHRA and YSYEKL. The CDR3 sequence is CASSPDLQGDQPQHF. Here the CDR3 DNA reads TGCGCCAGCAGCCCAGACCTACAGGGGGATCAGCCCCAGCATTTT.

V is TRBV28 and J is TRBJ2-1; D gene unclear. V lost 6 bases, J lost 9 bases, and 12 bases lay in between. This CDR3 region has 12 residues. Looked up from germline, CDR1 is MDHEN and CDR2 is SYDVKM. CDR3 loop: CASSTSVSEQFF. The CDR3 DNA sequence: TGTGCCAGCAGCACATCAGTGAGTGAGCAGTTCTTC.

V gene TRBV6-5 combines with J gene TRBJ1-4; TRBD1 might be the D (5 bases). V was cut by 4 bases and J by 8 bases, with 8 bases left in between. Germline lookup yields CDR1 MNHEY and CDR2 SVGAGI. The CDR3 extends over 12 amino acids. The CDR3 is CASSWTYEKLFF. The CDR3 region has the DNA TGTGCCAGCAGTTGGACATACGAAAAACTGTTTTTT.

The V and J genes are TRBV6-2 or TRBV6-3 and TRBJ2-6; D unresolved. This CDR3 has 15 amino acids. Trimming pared 2 bases from V and 0 bases from J, leaving 5 bases between. Germline CDR1 MNHEY, CDR2 SVGEGT. For the CDR3, the DNA is TGTGCCAGCAGTTACATAGGCTCTGGGGCCAACGTCCTGACTTTC. It is translated as CASSYIGSGANVLTF.

This clone was seen only once. This sequence joins TRBV4-1 and TRBJ1-5; D is perhaps TRBD1 (6 bases). This CDR3 is built from 15 residues. Germline V gene sequence: CDR1 MGHRA, CDR2 YSYEKL. Trimming removed 1 base from V and 7 bases from J, with 14 bases in between. The DNA of the CDR3 is TGCGCCAGCAGCCAAGGGGAACAGGGAATCCAGCCCCAGCATTTT. Its translation is CASSQGEQGIQPQHF.

The chain carries TRBV5-5 and TRBJ1-5; 9 bases fit TRBD1. V shed 4 bases, J shed 0 bases, and the junction held 14 bases outside the gene matches. Germline values: CDR1 SGHKS, CDR2 YYEKEE (reference sequence). The CDR3 has 19 residues. The CDR3 DNA reads as TGTGCCAGCAGCATTGGACAGGGGAAGCACACCTATAGCAATCAGCCCCAGCATTTT. Encoded protein: CASSIGQGKHTYSNQPQHF.